The clone carrying this T cell receptor beta chain was detected many times. Its antigen is undetermined. This sample stems from a study of neurological immune-mediated disorders. Study results and caveats: The greatest TCR clonal expansion occurred in HTLV-1-associated myelopathy and the least in multiple sclerosis, which fell below healthy controls. It was the repertoires of 18 of 34 multiple sclerosis patients that phylogenetic grouping placed in one related-CDR3 cluster, which is a possible signature.

The J segment lost 6 bases and the V segment lost 6 bases, leaving 9 bases of the junction unmatched. Germline CDR1 MNHEY, CDR2 SVGEGT. The CDR3 totals 15 residues. The cDNA came from 5'RACE, which used 10-nucleotide random UMIs. MiXCR was run by TCRdb on the 5' RACE reads, yielding one entry per CDR3 protein. In the table there are around 52,000 distinct CDR3 sequences, about 5% of which are singletons. This TCR came from a woman between 18 and 29 years old with multiple sclerosis. Material: CD4+ T cells from blood. The V gene is TRBV6-2 or TRBV6-3, the J gene TRBJ2-1; 9 bases are shared with TRBD2. The CDR3 coding sequence is TGTGCCAGCAGAAGCAGCGGGAGGCTGGGCAATGAGCAGTTCTTC. As protein: CASRSSGRLGNEQFF.